These T cell receptor beta chains were read from a single sample in a study of neoadjuvant anti-PD-1 for oral cavity cancer. TCRdb keeps only in-frame clones here, not all; method: immunoSEQ multiplex PCR. Of some 70,000 clones listed, 85% are singletons. Sequences were derived from PBMCs, sampled after nivolumab (anti-PD-1) treatment. The receptors derive from a person aged 40-85 years with oral cavity squamous cell carcinoma. Both conserved end residues are part of each CDR3. Each record gives: V gene, clone size, J gene, D gene, CDR3 DNA, CDR3 protein. A D gene is named only where the DNA matches it firmly. Clone size is shown for a subset of rows, as once, few, many or a class of expanded clone.

TRBV19	-	TRBJ2-7	-	TGTGCCAGTAGTATCGCCGAAGGTCCCTCCTACGAGCAGTACTTC	CASSIAEGPSYEQYF
TRBV5-1	-	TRBJ1-3	-	TGCGCCAGCAGCTTGGGAGGGACCGACCGTCGGAACACCATATATTTT	CASSLGGTDRRNTIYF
TRBV6-5	-	TRBJ1-2	TRBD1	TGTGCCAGCAGCCGACAGGGGAATGGCTACACCTTC	CASSRQGNGYTF
TRBV4-2	-	TRBJ2-2	-	TGTGCCAGCAGCCAAGACCCCGACTCGGGTCGGACCGGGGAGCTGTTTTTT	CASSQDPDSGRTGELFF
TRBV5-1	-	TRBJ2-3	-	TGCGCCAGCAGCTTGGCCTTAGCTGCTAGCACAGATACGCAGTATTTT	CASSLALAASTDTQYF
TRBV6-5	-	TRBJ2-7	-	TGTGCCAGCAGTTACTCAGACCGTGGCTACGAGCAGTACTTC	CASSYSDRGYEQYF
TRBV15	few	TRBJ2-1	TRBD1	TGTGCCACCAGCACCCGGGACAGGTTCACAAAAGAGCAGTTCTTC	CATSTRDRFTKEQFF
TRBV6-5	-	TRBJ1-5	TRBD1	TGTGCCAGCAGCCGAGGGACAGGGGAGCAGCCCCAGCATTTT	CASSRGTGEQPQHF
TRBV27	few	TRBJ2-3	-	TGTGCCAGCAGTTCCTGGGGAGGCCCCACAGATACGCAGTATTTT	CASSSWGGPTDTQYF
TRBV5-1	few	TRBJ1-1	-	TGCGCCAGCAGCCCCCTCGGGACTGAAGCTTTCTTT	CASSPLGTEAFF
TRBV30	-	TRBJ1-1	-	TGTGCCCGCCAAGGGGCGATCCCATTCACTGAAGCTTTCTTT	CARQGAIPFTEAFF
TRBV5-1	-	TRBJ1-1	-	TGCGCCAGCAGCTTGGTGGTGGGGTTGGGCACTGAAGCTTTCTTT	CASSLVVGLGTEAFF
TRBV29-1	-	TRBJ1-2	-	TGCAGCGTTGATATGGTGACGGGCGGCTACACCTTC	CSVDMVTGGYTF
TRBV2	once	TRBJ1-5	-	TGTGCCAGCAGTGAGCAGGGGAATCAGCCCCAGCATTTT	CASSEQGNQPQHF
TRBV2	-	TRBJ1-5	TRBD1	TGTGCCAGCAGTGAAGCGCTTCGGACAGGAAGCAATCAGCCCCAGCATTTT	CASSEALRTGSNQPQHF
TRBV6-6	-	TRBJ2-7	TRBD1	TGTGCCAGCAGTTCCAACCTCGGGACAGCCTACGAGCAGTACTTC	CASSSNLGTAYEQYF
TRBV12-1	-	TRBJ2-7	-	TGTGCCAGCAGCTTTCCCAAGAATACCTACGAGCAGTACTTC	CASSFPKNTYEQYF
TRBV7-2	once	TRBJ1-2	-	TGTGCCAGCAGCTTAGTAACCTTACCTACTGGCTACACCTTC	CASSLVTLPTGYTF
TRBV7-9	-	TRBJ2-7	-	TGTGCCAGCAGCCAAGGGGACACCGGGCCCTACGAGCAGTACTTC	CASSQGDTGPYEQYF
TRBV7-2	-	TRBJ2-7	-	TGTGCCAGCAGCTTCTACTCAGCGGGTCTGAGCCAGTACTTC	CASSFYSAGLSQYF
TRBV7-9	-	TRBJ2-5	-	TGTGCCAGCAGCTTAACGCTAGAACGTGGCGAGACCCAGTACTTC	CASSLTLERGETQYF
TRBV30	-	TRBJ2-7	-	TGTGCCTGGAGTGTGGCGACAGGCTACGAGCAGTACTTC	CAWSVATGYEQYF
TRBV5-1	once	TRBJ1-2	TRBD1	TGCGCCAGCAGCTTGGCCGGACAGGAGTATGGCTACACCTTC	CASSLAGQEYGYTF
TRBV7-9	-	TRBJ1-1	-	TGTGCCAGCAGTTCAACAGGGTACGGAGAGATATTGGGGAACACTGAAGCTTTCTTT	CASSSTGYGEILGNTEAFF
TRBV19	-	TRBJ2-6	-	TGTGCCAGTAGTCCCCAGCTCTCTGGGGCCAACGTCCTGACTTTC	CASSPQLSGANVLTF
TRBV7-8	-	TRBJ1-2	-	TGTGCCAGCAGCTTAGAGCCCCGGACGGACTATGGCTACACCTTC	CASSLEPRTDYGYTF